This T cell receptor beta chain was captured in a study of T cells in Graves' hyperthyroidism and ophthalmopathy. V lost 3 bases to trimming and J lost 6 bases; unmatched junction nucleotides: 14. The CDR3 runs 17 residues. Germline V gene data show CDR1 as SGHRS and CDR2 as YFSETQ. This clonotype was seen more than once but under ten times. There were TCR beta CDR3 regions amplified from RNA transcripts. Researchers ran a first-round RT-PCR on the TCR CDR3 using the HTBI primer set. Each CDR3 protein gets one entry after TCRdb re-called the multiplex PCR reads with MiXCR. Of hundreds of thousands of distinct CDR3 sequences in the sample, about 20% were seen once.

The clonotype comes from a man under 40 with Graves' ophthalmopathy. The sequencing sample was made of blood. V is TRBV5-1 and J is TRBJ2-1; TRBD2 matches at 8 bases. The CDR3 is CASSSSITSGRGNEQFF. CDR3 nucleotide sequence: TGCGCCAGCAGCTCCTCAATTACTAGCGGACGGGGCAATGAGCAGTTCTTC.